Below, 27 T cell receptor beta chains from the same sample are listed, as sequenced in a study of T cell repertoires in cytomegalovirus infection. TCRdb re-called the reads with MiXCR, one entry per CDR3 protein. Of 750,000 to 900,000 distinct CDR3 sequences in the sample, 25% to 35% were seen once. Antigens of these TCRs are unknown. The input for sequencing was cultured CD8+ T cells from PBMCs, taken from culture after CMV antigen stimulation. The receptors derive from a human donor in good health (CMV status not recorded). Some clones in this sample may be carry-over from other donors' samples.

The chain is built from TRBV6-2 or TRBV6-3 and TRBJ2-1; 8 bases map to TRBD1. Germline V gene sequence: CDR1 MNHEY, CDR2 SVGEGT. V gave up 2 bases and J gave up 1 base; unmatched junction bases: 7. CDR3 length: 17 amino acids. The CDR3 nucleotides read TGTGCCAGCAGTTACCCCCGGACAGGGCCGTCCTACAATGAGCAGTTCTTC. Its protein product is CASSYPRTGPSYNEQFF.

The sample holds many counts of this clonotype. V is TRBV7-9 and J is TRBJ2-1; 7 bases map to TRBD1. V shed 5 bases and J 4 bases; nucleotides not matched to a gene: 8. Germline lookup yields CDR1 SEHNR and CDR2 FQNEAQ (reference sequence). This CDR3 contains 15 residues. CDR3 loop: CASSGPTGMYNEQFF. In nucleotides, the CDR3 is TGTGCCAGCAGCGGACCGACAGGGATGTACAATGAGCAGTTCTTC.

The chain recombines TRBV7-3 with TRBJ1-1, with D possibly matching TRBD1 (6 bases). This CDR3 region has 16 residues. In germline, CDR1 is SGHTA, CDR2 FQGTGA. V was pared by 4 bases and J by 4 bases, with 19 bases between. DNA of the CDR3: TGTGCCAGCAGCTCCCTTAACAGGGAAGGAAGCACTGAAGCTTTCTTT. This gives the protein CASSSLNREGSTEAFF.

This clonotype was observed at least ten times. This chain joins TRBV10-3 and TRBJ1-1; tentative D call: TRBD1 (5 bases). Germline CDR1 reads ENHRY; CDR2 reads SYGVKD. V was clipped by 3 bases and J by 0 bases, with 8 bases between them. This CDR3 has 14 amino acids. The CDR3, as DNA: TGTGCCATCAGTGATGCGGGGGTGAACACTGAAGCTTTCTTT. This sequence encodes CAISDAGVNTEAFF.

In its sample, this clonotype was seen many times. The V gene is TRBV7-2, the J gene TRBJ2-7; TRBD2 matches at 7 bases. CDR3 length: 14 residues. J lost 4 bases, V lost 1 base, and 4 bases had no gene match. The germline CDR1 and CDR2 sequences are SGHTA and FQGNSA. The CDR3 DNA reads as TGTGCCAGCAGCTTAGTGGCGGGAGATTACGAGCAGTACGTC. This gives the protein CASSLVAGDYEQYV.

J is TRBJ2-5 and V is TRBV7-6; TRBD2 matches 8 bases. Germline assignment: CDR1 SGHVS and CDR2 FNYEAQ. The CDR3 contains 17 residues. V gave up 4 bases and J gave up 4 bases; unmatched junction bases: 14. CDR3 sequence (DNA): TGTGCCAGCAGCTCAATGGAGCGGCCTGCGGGAGGAGAGACCCAGTACTTC. This codes for CASSSMERPAGGETQYF.

Many counts were recorded for this clonotype. The chain uses TRBV7-9 and TRBJ1-2, with D unclear. The CDR3 spans 13 residues. Germline CDR1 reads SEHNR; CDR2 reads FQNEAQ (reference sequence). V was clipped by 2 bases and J by 6 bases, with 10 bases between them. CDR3: CASSLISMDGYTF. In DNA form, the CDR3 reads TGTGCCAGCAGCTTAATTTCTATGGATGGCTACACCTTC.

The chain links TRBV6-5 to TRBJ1-2; 8 bases fit TRBD1. Germline CDR1 and CDR2: MNHEY and SVGAGI. With 2 bases clipped from V and 4 bases from J, the junction kept 6 bases outside the gene matches. This CDR3 spans 15 amino acids. CDR3 bases: TGTGCCAGCAGTTACGTAGGACAGGGTACCTATGGCTACACCTTC. Its translation is CASSYVGQGTYGYTF.

The gene calls are TRBV12-3 or TRBV12-4 and TRBJ2-1; D may be TRBD1 (5 bases). V lost 7 bases, J lost 8 bases, and 6 bases lay in between. The CDR3 runs to 10 residues. Here the CDR3 reads CASTRDEQFF. DNA for the CDR3: TGTGCCAGCACCAGGGATGAGCAGTTCTTC.

This clonotype showed up many times. The gene calls are TRBV7-9 and TRBJ2-5; TRBD1 matches at 9 bases. Trimming cost V 6 bases and J 4 bases; bases outside gene matches: 9. The V gene's germline CDR1 is SEHNR and CDR2 FQNEAQ (reference sequence). The CDR3 length is 15 residues. Here the CDR3 DNA reads TGTGCCAGCAGTTCCCCAGACAGGGGGGCAGAGACCCAGTACTTC. Protein product: CASSSPDRGAETQYF.

This clonotype was counted a few times. This chain joins TRBV6-6 and TRBJ1-4; 7 nucleotides line up with TRBD1. The CDR3 has 14 residues. Losses at the gene ends were 2 bases for V and 5 bases for J; bases not matched to a gene: 2. CDR1 is MNHNY and CDR2 is SVGAGI in the germline V gene (reference sequence). The CDR3, as DNA: TGTGCCAGCAGTTACGGGACAGTAAATGAAAAACTGTTTTTT. Amino acid sequence: CASSYGTVNEKLFF.

The chain uses TRBV6-6 and TRBJ2-2; 12 nucleotides match TRBD1. CDR1 is MNHNY and CDR2 is SVGAGI in the germline V gene (reference sequence). CDR3 size: 12 residues. J lost 7 bases, V lost 11 bases, and 2 bases had no gene match. The CDR3 sequence is CAGTGGSGELFF. CDR3 sequence (DNA): TGTGCCGGGACAGGGGGCAGCGGGGAGCTGTTTTTT.

This clonotype occurred a few times. The chain has TRBV2 and TRBJ1-2, with D hard to call. Trimming removed 8 bases from V and 8 bases from J, with 9 bases in between. CDR3 length: 10 residues. Per the germline V gene, CDR1 is SNHLY and CDR2 is FYNNEI. The CDR3 here is CASQIRGYTF. The CDR3 coding sequence is TGTGCCAGCCAGATCAGGGGCTACACCTTC.

This clonotype was observed a few times. The chain has TRBV4-1 and TRBJ2-5; D is ambiguous. The germline gives CDR1 MGHRA, CDR2 YSYEKL. The CDR3 sequence is 15 residues long. Trimming stripped 0 bases from V and 6 bases from J, with 14 bases between. Written as DNA, the CDR3 is TGCGCCAGCAGCCAAGATTCGGCCACTCGCCAGACCCAGTACTTC. Translation: CASSQDSATRQTQYF.

The chain has TRBV5-6 and TRBJ2-2; 7 positions agree with TRBD2. The V gene's germline CDR1 is SGHDT and CDR2 YYEEEE. This CDR3 region has 12 residues. Germline trimming cut 4 bases from V and 7 bases from J; bases unmatched to any gene: 1. CDR3 sequence (DNA): TGTGCCAGCAGCGGGGGGGTCGGGGAGCTGTTTTTT. This gives the protein CASSGGVGELFF. The full variable domain, with the rest looked up from reference TRBV5-6 and TRBJ2-2, is DAGVTQSPTHLIKTRGQQVTLRCSPKSGHDTVSWYQQALGQGPQFIFQYYEEEERQRGNFPDRFSGHQFPNYSSELNVNALLLGDSALYLCASSGGVGELFFGEGSRLTVL.

This clonotype was seen a few times. V is TRBV10-2 and J is TRBJ2-1, with 9 bases that match TRBD2. The germline gives CDR1 WSHSY, CDR2 SAAADI. This CDR3 contains 14 residues. V shed 0 bases and J 9 bases; nucleotides not matched to a gene: 3. CDR3 bases: TGCGCCAGCAGTGAGTCTAGCGGGGGTGTTGAGCAGTTCTTC. Translation gives CASSESSGGVEQFF.

This clonotype came up a few times. CDR3 bases: TGTGCCAGCAGCTCTCAAACCGGGACTAGCTCCGGCGAGCAGTACTTC. Translation gives CASSSQTGTSSGEQYF. The rearrangement links TRBV7-6 to TRBJ2-7, with 9 bases fitting TRBD2. Losses at the gene ends were 4 bases for V and 6 bases for J; bases not matched to a gene: 13. The germline V gene has CDR1 SGHVS and CDR2 FNYEAQ. The CDR3 totals 16 residues.

This clonotype was detected a few times. The chain combines TRBV7-9 with TRBJ2-6; unclear D gene. Germline-derived CDR1 and CDR2 are SEHNR and FQNEAQ (reference sequence). V shed 2 bases and J shed 0 bases, with 8 bases lying between them. This CDR3 contains 16 residues. Here the CDR3 reads CASSLPGVSGANVLTF. The CDR3 bases are TGTGCCAGCAGCTTACCAGGTGTCTCTGGGGCCAACGTCCTGACTTTC.

This clonotype was counted a few times. A much more abundant neighbour one base away suggests this may be a read error. The chain has TRBV13 and TRBJ2-1, with D unclear. Trimming left V 3 bases short and J 9 bases short, with 6 bases between. Germline-derived CDR1 and CDR2 are PRHDT and FYEKMQ (reference sequence). The CDR3 has 11 amino acids. CDR3 in DNA: TGTGCCAGCAGCTTTTCCTTTGAGCAGTTCTTC. Encoded protein: CASSFSFEQFF.

V and J are TRBV19 and TRBJ1-1; TRBD1 is a possible D gene (5 bases). This CDR3 is 14 amino acids long. The V and J ends lost 6 bases and 5 bases respectively, with 16 bases between them. CDR1 and CDR2 from the germline V gene are LNHDA and SQIVND (reference sequence). Written as DNA, the CDR3 is TGTGCCAGTAGGCCGGGCCCGGAGGGGACTGAAGCTTTCTTT. This gives the protein CASRPGPEGTEAFF.

CDR3 coding DNA: TGTGCCATCAGAGGGACAGGGGGATACCAAGAGACCCAGTACTTC. Encoded protein: CAIRGTGGYQETQYF. The gene calls are TRBV10-3 and TRBJ2-5; 11 nucleotides align to TRBD1. CDR3 length equals 15 residues. Per the germline V gene, CDR1 is ENHRY and CDR2 is SYGVKD. The ends lost 6 bases at V and 0 bases at J; junction bases unmatched: 3.

The chain employs TRBV7-3 and TRBJ2-5; D is unclear. Trimming pared 5 bases from V and 5 bases from J, leaving 12 bases between. CDR3 length equals 13 residues. Germline CDR1 is SGHTA and CDR2 is FQGTGA. The CDR3 here is CASSAAVWETQYF. In nucleotides, the CDR3 is TGTGCCAGCAGCGCAGCAGTCTGGGAGACCCAGTACTTC.

The J gene is TRBJ2-2, the V gene TRBV10-2; 15 nucleotides align to TRBD2. The V and J ends lost 10 bases and 2 bases, in that order; junction bases with no gene match: 8. Germline V CDR1 and CDR2: WSHSY, SAAADI. CDR3 length equals 17 residues. This CDR3 is CATRTSGGADNTGELFF. In DNA form, the CDR3 reads TGCGCCACGCGGACTAGCGGGGGGGCCGATAACACCGGGGAGCTGTTTTTT.

This clonotype showed up many times. The chain employs TRBV7-9 and TRBJ2-2; possibly TRBD2 for D (6 bases). The germline CDR1 and CDR2 sequences are SEHNR and FQNEAQ (reference sequence). This CDR3 has 14 amino acids. Deletions cut 3 bases from V and 5 bases from J, with 10 bases between. This chain's CDR3 is CASSFVGSTGELFF. CDR3 bases: TGTGCCAGCAGCTTCGTCGGGAGTACCGGGGAGCTGTTTTTT.

CDR3 in amino acids: CASSSRGRDEQFF. The CDR3 coding sequence is TGTGCCAGCAGTTCCAGGGGGAGGGATGAGCAGTTCTTC. This chain connects TRBV7-9 to TRBJ2-1; D is perhaps TRBD1 or TRBD2 (7 bases each). The CDR3 has 13 residues. Germline V gene lookup returns CDR1 SEHNR and CDR2 FQNEAQ (reference sequence). V was cut by 6 bases and J by 8 bases, with 14 bases left in between.

The chain recombines TRBV27 with TRBJ2-1; 9 positions match TRBD2. V dropped 7 bases and J dropped 6; count of bases not matched to a gene: 7. CDR1 is MNHEY, CDR2 SMNVEV, per germline (reference sequence). The CDR3 has 14 amino acids. The CDR3 DNA reads TGTGCCAGCATGAAAGCGGGGGGCCTCAATGAGCAGTTCTTC. It specifies CASMKAGGLNEQFF.

The V and J genes are TRBV6-6 and TRBJ1-6, with D perhaps TRBD1 (5 bases). CDR1 MNHNY and CDR2 SVGAGI come from the germline V gene (reference sequence). The CDR3 runs to 14 residues. The V end was cut by 5 bases, the J end by 5 bases, with 10 bases between. DNA for the CDR3: TGTGCCAGCAGTGACGACAGTAATAATTCACCCCTCCACTTT. Its translation: CASSDDSNNSPLHF.